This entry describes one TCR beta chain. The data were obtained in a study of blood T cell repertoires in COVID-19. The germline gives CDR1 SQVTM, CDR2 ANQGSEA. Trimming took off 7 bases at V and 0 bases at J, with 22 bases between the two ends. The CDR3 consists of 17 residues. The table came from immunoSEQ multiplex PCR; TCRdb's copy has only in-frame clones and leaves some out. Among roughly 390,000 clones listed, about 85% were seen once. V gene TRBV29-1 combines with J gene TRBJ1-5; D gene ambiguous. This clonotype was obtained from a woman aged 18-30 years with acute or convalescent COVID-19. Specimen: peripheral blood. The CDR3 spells CSASIGPGGDSNQPQHF. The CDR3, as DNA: TGCAGCGCCTCTATCGGCCCCGGAGGCGATAGCAATCAGCCCCAGCATTTT. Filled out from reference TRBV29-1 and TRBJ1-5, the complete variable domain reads SAVISQKPSRDICQRGTSLTIQCQVDSQVTMMFWYRQQPGQSLTLIATANQGSEATYESGFVIDKFPISRPNLTFSTLTVSNMSPEDSSIYLCSASIGPGGDSNQPQHFGDGTRLSIL.